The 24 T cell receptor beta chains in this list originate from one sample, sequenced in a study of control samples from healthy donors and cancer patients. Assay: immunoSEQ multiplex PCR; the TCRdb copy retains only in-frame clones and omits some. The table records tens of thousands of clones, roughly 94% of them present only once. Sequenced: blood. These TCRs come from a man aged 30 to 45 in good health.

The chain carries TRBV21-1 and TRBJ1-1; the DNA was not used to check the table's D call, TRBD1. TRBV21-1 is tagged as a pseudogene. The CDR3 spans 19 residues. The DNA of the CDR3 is TGTGCCAGCAGCAAAGGGGGCCCAGTTAAACTCCCAATGAACACTGAAGCTTTCTTT. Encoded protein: CASSKGGPVKLPMNTEAFF.

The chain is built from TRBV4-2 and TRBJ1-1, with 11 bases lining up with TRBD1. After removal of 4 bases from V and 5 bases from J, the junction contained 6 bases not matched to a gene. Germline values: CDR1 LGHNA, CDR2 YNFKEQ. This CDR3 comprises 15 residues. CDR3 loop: CASSPLGQGATEAFF. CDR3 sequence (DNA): TGTGCCAGCAGCCCACTCGGACAGGGGGCGACTGAAGCTTTCTTT.

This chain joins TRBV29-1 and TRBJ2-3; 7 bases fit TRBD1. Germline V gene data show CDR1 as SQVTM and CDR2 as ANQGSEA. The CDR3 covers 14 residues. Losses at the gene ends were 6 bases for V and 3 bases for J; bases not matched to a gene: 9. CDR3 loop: CSVRQGRVTDTQYF. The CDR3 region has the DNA TGCAGCGTCCGACAGGGTAGGGTAACAGATACGCAGTATTTT.

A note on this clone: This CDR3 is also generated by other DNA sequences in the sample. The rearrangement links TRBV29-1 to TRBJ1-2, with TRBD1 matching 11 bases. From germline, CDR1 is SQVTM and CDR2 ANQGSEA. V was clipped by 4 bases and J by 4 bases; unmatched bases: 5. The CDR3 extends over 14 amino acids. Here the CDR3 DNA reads TGCAGCGTTGGGGGGACAGGGGGGAGCTATGGCTACACCTTC. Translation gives CSVGGTGGSYGYTF.

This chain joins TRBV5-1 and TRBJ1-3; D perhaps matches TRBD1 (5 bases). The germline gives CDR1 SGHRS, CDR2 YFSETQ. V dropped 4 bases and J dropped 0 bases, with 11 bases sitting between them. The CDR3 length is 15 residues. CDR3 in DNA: TGCGCCAGCAGCGCAGGACACAACTCTGGAAACACCATATATTTT. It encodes CASSAGHNSGNTIYF.

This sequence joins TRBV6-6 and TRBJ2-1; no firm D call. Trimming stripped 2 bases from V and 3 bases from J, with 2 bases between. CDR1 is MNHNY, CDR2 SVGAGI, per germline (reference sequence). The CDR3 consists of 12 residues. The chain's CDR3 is CASSYDYNEQFF. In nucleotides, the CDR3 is TGTGCCAGCAGTTACGACTACAATGAGCAGTTCTTC.

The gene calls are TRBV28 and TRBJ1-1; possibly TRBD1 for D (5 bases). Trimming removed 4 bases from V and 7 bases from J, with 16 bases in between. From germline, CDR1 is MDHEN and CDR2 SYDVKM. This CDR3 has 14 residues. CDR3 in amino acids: CASSWGRSGVEAFF. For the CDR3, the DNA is TGTGCCAGCAGTTGGGGACGATCGGGAGTTGAAGCTTTCTTT.

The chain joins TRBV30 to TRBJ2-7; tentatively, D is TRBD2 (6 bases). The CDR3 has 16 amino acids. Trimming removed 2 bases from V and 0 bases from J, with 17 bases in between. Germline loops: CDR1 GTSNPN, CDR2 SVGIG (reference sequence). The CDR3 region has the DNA TGTGCCTGGAGTCCTACGGGACTTCATTTCTCCTACGAGCAGTACTTC. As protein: CAWSPTGLHFSYEQYF.

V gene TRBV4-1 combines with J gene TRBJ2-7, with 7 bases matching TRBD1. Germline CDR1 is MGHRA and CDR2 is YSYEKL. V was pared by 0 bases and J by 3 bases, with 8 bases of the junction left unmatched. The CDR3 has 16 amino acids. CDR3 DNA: TGCGCCAGCAGCCAAGAATTGGGGACAGAGAACTACGAGCAGTACTTC. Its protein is CASSQELGTENYEQYF.

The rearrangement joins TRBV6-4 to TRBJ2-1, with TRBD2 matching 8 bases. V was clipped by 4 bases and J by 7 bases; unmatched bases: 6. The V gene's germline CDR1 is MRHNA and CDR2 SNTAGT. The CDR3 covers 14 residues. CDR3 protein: CASSVAGGINEQFF. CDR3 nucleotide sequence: TGTGCCAGCAGTGTGGCGGGAGGAATTAATGAGCAGTTCTTC.

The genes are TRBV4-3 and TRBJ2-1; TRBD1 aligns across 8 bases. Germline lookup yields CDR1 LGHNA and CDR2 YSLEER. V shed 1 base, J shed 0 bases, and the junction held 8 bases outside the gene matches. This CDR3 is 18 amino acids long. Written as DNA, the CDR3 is TGCGCCAGCAGCCAAGGCAGGGGGCGTCTCTACTCCTACAATGAGCAGTTCTTC. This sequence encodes CASSQGRGRLYSYNEQFF.

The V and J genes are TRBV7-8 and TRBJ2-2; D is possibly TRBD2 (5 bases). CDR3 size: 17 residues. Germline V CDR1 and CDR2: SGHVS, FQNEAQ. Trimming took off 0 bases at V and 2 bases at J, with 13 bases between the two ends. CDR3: CASSLAPGTRNTGELFF. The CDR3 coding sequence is TGTGCCAGCAGCTTAGCTCCGGGAACTAGAAACACCGGGGAGCTGTTTTTT.

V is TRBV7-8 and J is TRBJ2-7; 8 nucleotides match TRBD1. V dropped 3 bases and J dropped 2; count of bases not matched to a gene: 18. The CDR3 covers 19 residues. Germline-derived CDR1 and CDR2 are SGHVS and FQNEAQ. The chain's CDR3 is CASSLDRVPSTTRAYEQYF. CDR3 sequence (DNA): TGTGCCAGCAGCTTGGACAGGGTCCCTAGTACGACCAGAGCCTACGAGCAGTACTTC.

The CDR3 spells CASTREGGFWNEKLFF. CDR3 nucleotide sequence: TGCGCCAGCACTAGGGAGGGCGGATTTTGGAATGAAAAACTGTTTTTT. The V and J genes are TRBV4-1 and TRBJ1-4; D ambiguous. The CDR3 has 16 residues. The germline V gene encodes CDR1 MGHRA and CDR2 YSYEKL. Trimming removed 7 bases from V and 5 bases from J, with 20 bases in between.

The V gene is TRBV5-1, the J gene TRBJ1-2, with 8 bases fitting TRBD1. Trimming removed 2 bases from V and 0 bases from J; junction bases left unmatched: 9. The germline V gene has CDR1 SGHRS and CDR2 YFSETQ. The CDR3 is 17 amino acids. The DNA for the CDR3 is TGCGCCAGCAGCTTTCCGACAGGGGATTCAGCTAACTATGGCTACACCTTC. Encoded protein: CASSFPTGDSANYGYTF. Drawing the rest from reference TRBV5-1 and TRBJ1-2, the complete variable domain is KAGVTQTPRYLIKTRGQQVTLSCSPISGHRSVSWYQQTPGQGLQFLFEYFSETQRNKGNFPGRFSGRQFSNSRSEMNVSTLELGDSALYLCASSFPTGDSANYGYTFGSGTRLTVV.

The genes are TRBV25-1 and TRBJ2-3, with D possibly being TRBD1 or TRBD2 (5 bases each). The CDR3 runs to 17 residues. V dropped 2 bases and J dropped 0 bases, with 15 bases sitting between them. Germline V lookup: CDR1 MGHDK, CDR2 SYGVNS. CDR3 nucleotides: TGTGCCAGCAGTGAACCCAGCAACCGGGGCAGCACAGATACGCAGTATTTT. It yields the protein CASSEPSNRGSTDTQYF. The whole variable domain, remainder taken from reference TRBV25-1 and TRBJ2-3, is EADIYQTPRYLVIGTGKKITLECSQTMGHDKMYWYQQDPGMELHLIHYSYGVNSTEKGDLSSESTVSRIRTEHFPLTLESARPSHTSQYLCASSEPSNRGSTDTQYFGPGTRLTVL.

CDR3 sequence (DNA): TGTGCCAGCAGCGTAGGGCAGGAGAGCTCCTACGAGCAGTACTTC. This sequence encodes CASSVGQESSYEQYF. The V and J genes are TRBV9 and TRBJ2-7; D not resolved. This CDR3 has 15 residues. The germline CDR1 and CDR2 sequences are SGDLS and YYNGEE. Trimming cost V 0 bases and J 0 bases, with 10 bases left between them.

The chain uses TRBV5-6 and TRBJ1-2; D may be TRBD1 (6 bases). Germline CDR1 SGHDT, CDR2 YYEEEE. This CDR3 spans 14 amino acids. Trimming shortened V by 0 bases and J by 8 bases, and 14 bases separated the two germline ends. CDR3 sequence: CASSLGQDVRGYTF. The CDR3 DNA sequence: TGTGCCAGCAGCTTGGGACAGGACGTTCGCGGCTACACCTTC.

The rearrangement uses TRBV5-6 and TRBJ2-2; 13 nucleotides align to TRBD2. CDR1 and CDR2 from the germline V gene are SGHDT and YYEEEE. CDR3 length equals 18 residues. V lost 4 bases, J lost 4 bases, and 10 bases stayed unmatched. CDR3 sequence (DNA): TGTGCCAGCAGCCGCGGACTAGCGGGGGCCCGTATCACCGGGGAGCTGTTTTTT. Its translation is CASSRGLAGARITGELFF.

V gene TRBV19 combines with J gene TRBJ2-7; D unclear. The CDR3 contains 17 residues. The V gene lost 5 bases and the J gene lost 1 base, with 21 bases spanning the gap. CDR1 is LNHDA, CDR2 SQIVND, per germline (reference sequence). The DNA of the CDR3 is TGTGCCAGTAGTTCCCTCCCAAGTCAGACTTATTCCTACGAGCAGTACTTC. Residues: CASSSLPSQTYSYEQYF.

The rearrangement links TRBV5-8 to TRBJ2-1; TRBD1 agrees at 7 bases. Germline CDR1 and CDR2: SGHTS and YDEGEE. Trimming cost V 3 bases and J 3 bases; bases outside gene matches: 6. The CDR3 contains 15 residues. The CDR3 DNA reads TGTGCCAGCAGCTGGACAGGAATCCTCTACAATGAGCAGTTCTTC. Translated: CASSWTGILYNEQFF.

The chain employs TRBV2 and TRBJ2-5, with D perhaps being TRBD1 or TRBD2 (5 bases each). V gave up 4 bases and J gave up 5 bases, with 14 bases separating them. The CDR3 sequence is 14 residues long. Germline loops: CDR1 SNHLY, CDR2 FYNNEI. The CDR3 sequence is CASSVTGPRETQYF. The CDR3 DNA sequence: TGTGCCAGCAGTGTGACGGGGCCCAGGGAGACCCAGTACTTC.

CDR3 protein: CASSIDRNYGYTF. For the CDR3, the DNA is TGTGCCAGCAGTATCGACAGAAACTATGGCTACACCTTC. J is TRBJ1-2 and V is TRBV6-5; D perhaps matches TRBD1 (5 bases). The CDR3 is 13 residues long. V gave up 5 bases and J gave up 2 bases, with 9 bases separating them. Germline CDR1 is MNHEY and CDR2 is SVGAGI.

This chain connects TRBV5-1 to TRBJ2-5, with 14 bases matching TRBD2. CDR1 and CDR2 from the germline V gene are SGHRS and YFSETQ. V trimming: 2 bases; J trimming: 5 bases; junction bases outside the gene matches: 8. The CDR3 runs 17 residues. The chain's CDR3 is CASSFGRLAGGRETQYF. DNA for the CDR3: TGCGCCAGCAGCTTCGGACGACTAGCGGGGGGGCGGGAGACCCAGTACTTC.